The T cell receptor (beta chain) under discussion was sequenced for a study of T cell responses to AZD1222 COVID-19 vaccine. Study outcomes and limitations: With dominance at 160-218 and 743-854, vaccine-associated CD4 TCRs spanned spike. The study sampled repertoires only after the peak T cell response.

In regard to this clone: Its antigen is as yet unknown.

Germline-derived CDR1 and CDR2 are SNHLY and FYNNEI. The V gene lost 4 bases and the J gene lost 1 base, with 13 bases spanning the gap. This CDR3 has 15 residues. Here immunoSEQ multiplex PCR was the method, and the copy in TCRdb shows in-frame clones only, minus some. Here the sample spans about 55,000 clones, 80% to 90% being singletons. The chain is built from TRBV2 and TRBJ1-1; D possibly corresponds to TRBD1 (5 bases). The receptor was derived from an adult in good health. Material: peripheral blood, obtained on day 0 of AZD1222 vaccination. The CDR3 reads CASSVGLGQNTEAFF. The DNA for the CDR3 is TGTGCCAGCAGTGTTGGCCTGGGGCAGAACACTGAAGCTTTCTTT.